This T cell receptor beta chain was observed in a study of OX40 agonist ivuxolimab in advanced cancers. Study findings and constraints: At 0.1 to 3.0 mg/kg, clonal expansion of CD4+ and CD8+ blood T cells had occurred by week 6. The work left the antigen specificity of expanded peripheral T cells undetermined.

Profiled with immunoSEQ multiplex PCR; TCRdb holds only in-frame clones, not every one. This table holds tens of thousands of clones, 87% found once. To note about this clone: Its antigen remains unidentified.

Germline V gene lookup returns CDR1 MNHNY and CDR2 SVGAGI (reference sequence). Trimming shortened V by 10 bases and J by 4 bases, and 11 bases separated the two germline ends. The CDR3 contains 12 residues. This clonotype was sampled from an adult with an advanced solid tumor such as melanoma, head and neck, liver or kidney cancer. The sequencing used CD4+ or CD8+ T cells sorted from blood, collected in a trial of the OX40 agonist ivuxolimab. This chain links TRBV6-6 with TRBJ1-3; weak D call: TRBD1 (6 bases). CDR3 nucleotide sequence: TGTGCCACTCACAGGGACGGAAACACCATATATTTT. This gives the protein CATHRDGNTIYF.